The 10 T cell receptor beta chains in this list originate from one sample, sequenced in a study of T cell repertoires in cytomegalovirus infection. TCRdb reanalysed the reads using MiXCR and keeps one entry per CDR3 protein. The table lists about 160,000 distinct CDR3 sequences, about 20% of them singletons. For these TCRs, the target antigens are not known. Sequences were derived from CD8+ T cells from cultured PBMCs, sampled from culture after CMV antigen stimulation. The receptor set was obtained from a human donor in good health (CMV status not recorded). Some clones in this sample may be carry-over from other donors' samples.

The rearrangement links TRBV6-1 to TRBJ2-7, with 9 nucleotides matching TRBD2. This CDR3 region has 15 residues. Germline V lookup: CDR1 MNHNS, CDR2 SASEGT. After removal of 2 bases from V and 3 bases from J, the junction contained 5 bases not matched to a gene. The CDR3 loop is CASSESSGGIYEQYF. The CDR3 DNA reads as TGTGCCAGCAGTGAATCCAGCGGGGGGATCTACGAGCAGTACTTC.

This chain connects TRBV6-2 or TRBV6-3 to TRBJ2-3; perhaps D is TRBD1 or TRBD2 (5 bases each). Germline V gene sequence: CDR1 MNHEY, CDR2 SVGEGT. The CDR3 is 14 residues long. Trimming stripped 6 bases from V and 2 bases from J, with 12 bases between. This CDR3 reads CASRQGVPTDTQYF. CDR3 coding DNA: TGTGCCAGCAGGCAGGGAGTACCCACAGATACGCAGTATTTT.

This clonotype was recorded many times. V is TRBV7-6 and J is TRBJ1-1; D may be TRBD1 (5 bases). This CDR3 spans 14 amino acids. The V gene lost 1 base and the J gene lost 0 bases, with 6 bases spanning the gap. CDR1 and CDR2 (germline): SGHVS, FNYEAQ. CDR3: CASSLGGVNTEAFF. CDR3 nucleotides: TGTGCCAGCAGCTTAGGGGGCGTGAACACTGAAGCTTTCTTT.

This rearrangement joins TRBV12-3 or TRBV12-4 to TRBJ2-6; D not certain. V dropped 5 bases and J dropped 3 bases, with 11 bases sitting between them. The CDR3 has 15 amino acids. For the CDR3, the DNA is TGTGCCAGCAGTGGCGGAACCTTTGGGGCCAACGTCCTGACTTTC. This gives the protein CASSGGTFGANVLTF.

The V and J genes are TRBV20-1 and TRBJ2-3, with D perhaps being TRBD1 or TRBD2 (5 bases each). The CDR3 consists of 14 residues. The germline CDR1 and CDR2 sequences are DFQATT and SNEGSKA (reference sequence). The V and J ends lost 4 bases and 2 bases respectively, with 13 bases between them. In DNA form, the CDR3 reads TGCAGTGCTACCGGGACCCTATACACAGATACGCAGTATTTT. This translates into CSATGTLYTDTQYF.

This clonotype was detected a few times. The V and J genes are TRBV28 and TRBJ2-7; 14 nucleotides line up with TRBD2. CDR3 length: 18 amino acids. V trimming: 4 bases; J trimming: 1 base; junction bases outside the gene matches: 9. Germline V gene lookup returns CDR1 MDHEN and CDR2 SYDVKM. The chain's CDR3 is CASSWGLAGAMGSYEQYF. CDR3 sequence (DNA): TGTGCCAGCAGTTGGGGACTAGCGGGGGCAATGGGGTCCTACGAGCAGTACTTC.

By proportion, this clonotype is medium-sized. This sequence joins TRBV6-1 and TRBJ2-6, with D unresolved. The CDR3 is 14 amino acids. Germline-derived CDR1 and CDR2 are MNHNS and SASEGT. The V end was cut by 1 base, the J end by 10 bases, with 11 bases between. The CDR3 spells CASSEGHGLNVLTF. The CDR3 DNA reads as TGTGCCAGCAGTGAAGGTCATGGTCTGAACGTCCTGACTTTC.

A few counts support this clonotype. The genes are TRBV6-2 or TRBV6-3 and TRBJ1-1, with 9 bases fitting TRBD1. Losses at the gene ends were 5 bases for V and 2 bases for J; bases not matched to a gene: 6. CDR3 length: 15 amino acids. Germline CDR1 is MNHEY and CDR2 is SVGEGT. CDR3 coding DNA: TGTGCCAGCAGTCGAGACAGGGGGGAAAACACTGAAGCTTTCTTT. Translated: CASSRDRGENTEAFF.

In its sample, this clonotype was seen a few times. The CDR3 coding sequence is TGTGCCAGCAGTTATGGTGCACCAAATGAGCAGTTCTTC. Protein: CASSYGAPNEQFF. J is TRBJ2-1 and V is TRBV27; no definite D call. The germline gives CDR1 MNHEY, CDR2 SMNVEV (reference sequence). V was shortened by 4 bases and J by 7 bases, with 11 bases between the two germline ends. This CDR3 comprises 13 residues.

This clonotype was detected many times. CDR3 DNA sequence: TGTGCCAGCAGATCACCAACCCGACACGCCGACTATGGCTACACCTTC. Translation gives CASRSPTRHADYGYTF. This chain uses TRBV28 with TRBJ1-2; D unresolved. Per germline, CDR1 MDHEN and CDR2 SYDVKM. Trimming stripped 6 bases from V and 3 bases from J, with 20 bases between. The length of the CDR3 is 16 residues.